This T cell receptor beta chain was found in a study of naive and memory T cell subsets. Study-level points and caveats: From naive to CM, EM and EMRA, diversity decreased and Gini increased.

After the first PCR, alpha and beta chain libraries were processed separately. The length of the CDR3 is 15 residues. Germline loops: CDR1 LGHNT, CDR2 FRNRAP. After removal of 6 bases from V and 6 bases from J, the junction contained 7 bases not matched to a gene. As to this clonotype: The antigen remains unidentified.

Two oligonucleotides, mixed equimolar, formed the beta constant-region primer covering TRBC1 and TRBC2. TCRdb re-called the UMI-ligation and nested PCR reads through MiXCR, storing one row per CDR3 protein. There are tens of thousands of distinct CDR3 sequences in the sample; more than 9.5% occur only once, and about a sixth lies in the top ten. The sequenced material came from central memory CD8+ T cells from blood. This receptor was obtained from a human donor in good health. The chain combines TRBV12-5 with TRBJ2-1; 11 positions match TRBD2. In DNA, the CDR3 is TGTGCTAGTGGCTGGGGGGGACTAGCGGCCAATGAGCAGTTCTTC. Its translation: CASGWGGLAANEQFF.